The 8 T cell receptor beta chains reported below all come from one sample, sequenced in a study of Graves' ophthalmopathy and Graves' hyperthyroidism. RNA transcripts provided the template for amplifying TCR beta CDR3 regions. RT-PCR with HTBI primers came first, then second-round multiplex PCR. TCRdb itself ran the multiplex PCR reads through MiXCR, one entry per CDR3 protein. Found here are approximately 480,000 distinct CDR3 sequences, around 14% of them singletons; the top ten hold approximately 9.8%. Input material: blood. Receptors originate from a woman under 40 with Graves' ophthalmopathy.

This clonotype was recorded once. This chain links TRBV7-9 with TRBJ1-1, with D possibly matching TRBD1 (6 bases). Trimming cost V 1 base and J 6 bases, with 9 bases left between them. The germline gives CDR1 SEHNR, CDR2 FQNEAQ (reference sequence). The CDR3 consists of 13 residues. Written as DNA, the CDR3 is TGTGCCAGCAGCTTAGAGGGGGGGGCTGAAGCTTTCTTT. Its translation: CASSLEGGAEAFF.

This clonotype was seen once. Since a much larger clone is just one base distant, this may be a read error. The conserved phenylalanine or tryptophan normally closing the CDR3 is absent here, so this likely arose from a read error. This chain joins TRBV6-1 and TRBJ1-1, with a weak D call TRBD1 (6 bases). Deletions cut 6 bases from V and 8 bases from J, with 13 bases between. The CDR3 runs to 12 residues. Germline assignment: CDR1 MNHNS and CDR2 SASEGT. CDR3 loop: CASSGGATEAFL. CDR3 nucleotide sequence: TGTGCCAGCAGCGGGGGGGCGACCGAAGCTTTCTTG.

This clonotype was recorded at least ten times. The rearrangement joins TRBV14 to TRBJ1-2; D remains unclear. Per germline, CDR1 SGHDN and CDR2 FVKESK. V lost 1 base and J 5 bases, leaving 11 bases between the germline ends. The CDR3 is 14 residues long. CDR3 in amino acids: CASSQGLAAYGYTF. The DNA for the CDR3 is TGTGCCAGCAGCCAAGGTCTGGCAGCTTATGGCTACACCTTC.

This clonotype was seen ten or more times. The chain carries TRBV6-1 and TRBJ2-6; the D is unclear. The germline V gene has CDR1 MNHNS and CDR2 SASEGT. V was cut by 4 bases and J by 2 bases, with 9 bases left in between. This CDR3 comprises 15 residues. CDR3 coding DNA: TGTGCCAGCAGTGTCCGAGGCCCTGGGGCCAACGTCCTGACTTTC. Translation: CASSVRGPGANVLTF.

At least ten counts were recorded for this clonotype. This chain uses TRBV20-1 with TRBJ2-7; TRBD2 might be the D (7 bases). Trimming removed 0 bases from V and 7 bases from J, with 13 bases in between. Germline V gene lookup returns CDR1 DFQATT and CDR2 SNEGSKA (reference sequence). The CDR3 covers 13 residues. CDR3: CSARDLSGTEQYF. Here the CDR3 DNA reads TGCAGTGCTAGAGATTTAAGCGGGACAGAGCAGTACTTC.

There are many counts of this clonotype. The rearrangement uses TRBV5-1 and TRBJ1-1; possibly TRBD1 for D (6 bases). Germline-derived CDR1 and CDR2 are SGHRS and YFSETQ. This CDR3 has 14 residues. V lost 5 bases, J lost 0 bases, and 11 bases lay in between. The CDR3: CASRRGAMNTEAFF. CDR3 sequence (DNA): TGCGCCAGCAGGAGGGGGGCCATGAACACTGAAGCTTTCTTT.

The sample holds a few counts of this clonotype. The V gene is TRBV25-1, the J gene TRBJ2-5, with TRBD2 identical over 12 bases. The germline V gene has CDR1 MGHDK and CDR2 SYGVNS. V trimming: 2 bases; J trimming: 4 bases; junction bases outside the gene matches: 8. The CDR3 covers 17 residues. CDR3 sequence: CASSERTSGKSLETQYF. The CDR3 DNA sequence: TGTGCCAGCAGTGAAAGGACTAGCGGGAAATCCTTAGAGACCCAGTACTTC.

This clonotype was detected only a few times. This chain uses TRBV20-1 with TRBJ1-5, with a tentative D call TRBD1 (6 bases). Germline values: CDR1 DFQATT, CDR2 SNEGSKA (reference sequence). The V gene lost 0 bases and the J gene lost 5 bases, with 17 bases spanning the gap. This CDR3 spans 16 amino acids. The CDR3 bases are TGCAGTGCTAGAGATGGGGGCAGGGAGATGGATCAGCCCCAGCATTTT. Its translation: CSARDGGREMDQPQHF.